The clone carrying this T cell receptor (beta chain) showed up just once. The antigen remains undetermined. The entry originates in a study of post-analysis software for immune sequencing data. General study results and limits: TRBV segments more frequent in patients than in controls numbered several and included TRBV5-6, TRBV5-1 and TRBV20-1. Relative to controls, patients with multiple sclerosis showed significantly lower normalized Chao1 diversity.

The CDR3 has 12 residues. Germline V gives CDR1 MDHEN, CDR2 SYDVKM. Between the trimmed V and J ends, which lost 11 bases and 0 bases, there was a span of 11 bases. Prepared libraries of TCR beta cDNA carried unique molecular identifiers. A single record per CDR3 protein comes from TCRdb applying MiXCR to the PCR reads. The sample has under 200,000 distinct CDR3 sequences, around 30% seen once. Specimen: blood. This receptor was taken from a girl aged 2-17 years with multiple sclerosis. The gene calls are TRBV28 and TRBJ2-7, with D uncertain. Here the CDR3 reads CAAYSRSYEQYF. The CDR3 nucleotides are TGTGCCGCCTACAGCCGCTCCTACGAGCAGTACTTC.